The entry below describes one TCR beta chain. Its cognate antigen is unknown. Profiled with immunoSEQ multiplex PCR; TCRdb holds only in-frame clones, not every one. The repertoire holds more than 550,000 clones, with 90% as singletons. The sample originates from a study of shared clonotypes between healthy human individuals. Whole-study findings and limits: Among non-shared clonotypes, generation probabilities were lower than among those shared by all four donors.

V gave up 5 bases and J gave up 0 bases; unmatched junction bases: 10. Per the germline V gene, CDR1 is MNHEY and CDR2 is SMNVEV (reference sequence). This CDR3 comprises 19 residues. Sequencing was done on a sample of memory CD8+ T cells from PBMCs. The sample's subset: CD45RO+ cells pooled with CCR7-negative TemRA cells. The TCR sequence derives from a man aged 18 to 30 in good health. Some clones in this sample may be carry-over from other donors' samples. The chain is built from TRBV27 and TRBJ2-6; 10 bases agree with TRBD1. The CDR3 loop reads CASSLGVGQGISGANVLTF. Written as DNA, the CDR3 is TGTGCCAGCAGTCTAGGGGTGGGACAGGGGATCTCTGGGGCCAACGTCCTGACTTTC.